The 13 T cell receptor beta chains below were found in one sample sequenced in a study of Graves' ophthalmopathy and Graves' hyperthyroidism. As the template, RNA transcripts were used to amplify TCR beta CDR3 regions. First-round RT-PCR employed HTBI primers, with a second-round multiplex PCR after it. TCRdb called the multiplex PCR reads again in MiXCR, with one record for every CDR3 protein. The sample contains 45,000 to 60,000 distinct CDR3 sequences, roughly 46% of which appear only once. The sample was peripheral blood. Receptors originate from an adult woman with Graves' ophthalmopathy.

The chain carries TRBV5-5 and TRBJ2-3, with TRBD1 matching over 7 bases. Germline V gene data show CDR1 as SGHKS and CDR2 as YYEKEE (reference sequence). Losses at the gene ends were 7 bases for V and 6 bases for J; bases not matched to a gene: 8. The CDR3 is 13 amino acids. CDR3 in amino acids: CASGQIGGDTQYF. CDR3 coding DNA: TGTGCCAGCGGCCAGATAGGGGGCGATACGCAGTATTTT.

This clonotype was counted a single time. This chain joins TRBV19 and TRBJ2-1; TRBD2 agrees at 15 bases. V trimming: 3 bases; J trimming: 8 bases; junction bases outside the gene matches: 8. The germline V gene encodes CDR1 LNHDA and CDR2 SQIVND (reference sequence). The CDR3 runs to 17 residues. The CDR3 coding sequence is TGTGCCAGTAGTATGGGGGGACTAGCGGGAGGCCTAGATGAGCAGTTCTTC. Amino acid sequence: CASSMGGLAGGLDEQFF.

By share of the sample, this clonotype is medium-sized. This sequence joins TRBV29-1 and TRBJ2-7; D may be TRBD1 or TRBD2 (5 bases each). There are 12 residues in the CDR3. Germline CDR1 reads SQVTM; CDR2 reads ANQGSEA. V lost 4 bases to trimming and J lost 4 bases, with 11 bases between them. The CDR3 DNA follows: TGCAGCGTTGCCCCAGGGACGTACGAGCAGTACTTC. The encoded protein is CSVAPGTYEQYF.

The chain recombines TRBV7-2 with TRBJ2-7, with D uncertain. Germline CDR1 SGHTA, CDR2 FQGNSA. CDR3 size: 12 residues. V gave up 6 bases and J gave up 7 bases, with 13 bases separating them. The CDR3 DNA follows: TGTGCCAGCAGAAAGATCACCGGGGAGCAGTACTTC. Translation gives CASRKITGEQYF.

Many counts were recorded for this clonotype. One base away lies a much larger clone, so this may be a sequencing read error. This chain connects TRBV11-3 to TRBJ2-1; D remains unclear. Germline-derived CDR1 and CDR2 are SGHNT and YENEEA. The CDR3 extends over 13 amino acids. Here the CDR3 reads CAGSFGSMNEQFF. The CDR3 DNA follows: TGTGCCGGCAGCTTCGGGTCAATGAATGAGCAGTTCTTC.

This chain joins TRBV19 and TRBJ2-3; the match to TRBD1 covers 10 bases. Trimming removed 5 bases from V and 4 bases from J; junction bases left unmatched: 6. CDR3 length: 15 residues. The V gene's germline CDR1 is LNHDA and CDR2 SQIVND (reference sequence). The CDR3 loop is CASSAGTGVPDTQYF. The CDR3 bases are TGTGCCAGTAGTGCCGGGACAGGGGTCCCAGATACGCAGTATTTT. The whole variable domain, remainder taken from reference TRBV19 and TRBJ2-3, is DGGITQSPKYLFRKEGQNVTLSCEQNLNHDAMYWYRQDPGQGLRLIYYSQIVNDFQKGDIAEGYSVSREKKESFPLTVTSAQKNPTAFYLCASSAGTGVPDTQYFGPGTRLTVL.

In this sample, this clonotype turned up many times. CDR3 nucleotides: TGTGCCAGCAGCTTCTCCGGGGGAGAGACCCAGTACTTC. Its translation is CASSFSGGETQYF. The V and J genes are TRBV7-2 and TRBJ2-5; D is possibly TRBD2 (6 bases). Trimming shortened V by 3 bases and J by 4 bases, and 9 bases separated the two germline ends. Germline-derived CDR1 and CDR2 are SGHTA and FQGNSA. CDR3 size: 13 residues.

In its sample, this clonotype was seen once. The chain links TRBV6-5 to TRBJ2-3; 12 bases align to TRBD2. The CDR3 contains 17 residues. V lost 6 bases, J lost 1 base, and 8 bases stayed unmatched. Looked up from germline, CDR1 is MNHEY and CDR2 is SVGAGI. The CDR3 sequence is CASSQNRTSGGTDTQYF. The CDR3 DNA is TGTGCCAGCAGCCAGAATCGGACTAGCGGGGGCACAGATACGCAGTATTTT.

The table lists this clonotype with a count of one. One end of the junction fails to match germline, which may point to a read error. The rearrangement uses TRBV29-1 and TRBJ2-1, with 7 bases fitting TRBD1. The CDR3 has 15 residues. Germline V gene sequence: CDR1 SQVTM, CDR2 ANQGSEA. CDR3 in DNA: TGCAGCGTTGGCCGGGACAGAGGGCGTTACAGTGAGCAGTTCTTC. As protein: CSVGRDRGRYSEQFF.

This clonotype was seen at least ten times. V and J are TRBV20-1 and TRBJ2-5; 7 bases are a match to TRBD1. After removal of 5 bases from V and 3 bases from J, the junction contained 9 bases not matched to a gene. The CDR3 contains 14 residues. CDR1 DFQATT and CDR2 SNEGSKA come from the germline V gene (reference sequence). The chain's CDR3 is CSALESGTEETQYF. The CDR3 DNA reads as TGCAGTGCTTTAGAAAGTGGGACAGAAGAGACCCAGTACTTC.

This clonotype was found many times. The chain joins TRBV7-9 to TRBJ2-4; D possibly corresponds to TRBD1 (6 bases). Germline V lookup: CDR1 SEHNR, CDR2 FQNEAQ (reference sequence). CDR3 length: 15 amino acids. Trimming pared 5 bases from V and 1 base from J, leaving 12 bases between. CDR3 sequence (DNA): TGTGCCAGCAGCCAGGGGATTGAGGCCAAAAACATTCAGTACTTC. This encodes CASSQGIEAKNIQYF.

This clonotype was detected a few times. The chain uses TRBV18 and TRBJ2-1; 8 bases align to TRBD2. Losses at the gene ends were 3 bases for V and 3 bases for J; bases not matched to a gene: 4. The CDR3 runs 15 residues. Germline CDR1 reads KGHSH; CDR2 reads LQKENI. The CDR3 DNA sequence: TGTGCCAGCTCACCCCCGGGACTAGACTACAATGAGCAGTTCTTC. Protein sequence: CASSPPGLDYNEQFF.

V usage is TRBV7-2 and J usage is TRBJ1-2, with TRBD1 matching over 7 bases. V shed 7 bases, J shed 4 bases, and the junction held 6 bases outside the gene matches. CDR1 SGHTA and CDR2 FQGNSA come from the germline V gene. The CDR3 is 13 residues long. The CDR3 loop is CASTGQQLYGYTF. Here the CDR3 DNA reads TGTGCCAGCACGGGACAGCAACTCTATGGCTACACCTTC.